Described below is a single T cell receptor (beta chain) sequence and its context. This clonotype was detected only a few times. Which antigen it targets is not known. No base quality values were provided; no much bigger clone lies one nucleotide off. Every donor was a healthy Caucasian. The twin cohort consisted of three pairs of female monozygotic twins, all aged 18 to 29 years. Peripheral blood mononuclear cells were used as the source from which RNA for TCR libraries was isolated. These data come from a study of identical twins (dated by TCRdb to the mid-2010s). At the level of the whole study: To test whether fetal clonotypes persist, this study deep-sequenced TCR alpha and beta repertoires from monozygotic twins, from unrelated adults of various ages, and from cord blood. Replicate twin experiments were performed at different times using different library preparation protocols to rule out contamination.

Library preparation employed 5' RACE. Data came from an Illumina HiSeq 2000. A universal primer binding site was introduced by template switching, and a unique molecular identifier was present in the final cDNA, enabling accurate counting of TCR cDNA molecules. Specific primers in the conserved constant-segment region were used to synthesize first-strand cDNA for the TCR alpha and beta chains. To control for contamination, every cDNA library carried two barcodes: a SMART-Mk sample barcode plus Illumina barcodes. TruSeq adapter sequences and Illumina sample barcodes were added in two successive PCR steps. The Illumina HiSeq platform was used with custom primers to sequence TCR alpha and beta cDNA libraries. From the authors' description of their analysis: Raw reads were processed with MiGEC to extract unique molecular identifiers, and MiXCR was used to determine CDR3 positions. Recombination models were inferred per individual with the repgenHMM and IGoR tools using an EM algorithm. Shared clonotypes were analyzed with the tcR package in R, and sharing was normalized by the product of cloneset sizes. Out-of-frame nonproductive sequences were analyzed to study raw recombination free of thymic and clonal selection effects. In TCRdb, the public reads were trimmed at Q25 with fastp and aligned with MiXCR, with productive beta chains retained. Merged by CDR3 protein, the rows form single entries marked with the most common genes and DNA. TCRdb, rather than the study authors, made the V and J calls. The sample table contains approximately 680,000 distinct CDR3 sequences; only one count was recorded for less than 9% of them. Roughly 1.6% of the sample is taken by the ten largest.

CDR1 and CDR2 are drawn from the germline V gene: MDHEN, SYDVKM. V loses 7 bases of germline sequence and J loses 0 bases, and the interval between the two ends is 9 bases. The CDR3 runs 14 residues from the cysteine to the phenylalanine. The read is trimmed to its CDR3 DNA, 42 bases read in frame from base 1. Study-wide findings and limitations: Invariant T cells such as MAIT and iNKT could partly confound zero-insertion analyses, although diverse VJ usage argued against such confounding for most clonotypes. A weaker excess of twin sharing was found in beta out-of-frame sequences because the signal-to-noise ratio was lowered by fewer shared sequences. Compared with coincidental sharing between unrelated individuals, an excess of low generation-probability sequences was observed among out-of-frame TCR alpha sequences shared between twins. In monozygotic twins, recombination models systematically underestimated out-of-frame TCR alpha sharing, but the models matched the sharing seen between unrelated individuals. Fewer insertions were carried by abundant cord blood beta clonotypes, a similar but weaker trend appeared in young adult naive repertoires, and no such trend appeared in memory repertoires. Conclusions relied on cross-sectional statistical analysis, since the same donors could not be followed over many years.

Another study also made use of these data, one on yellow fever vaccine responses in identical twins. As that second study puts it: The T cell response to vaccination in identical twins was reported by the authors to appear partly convergent and partly personalized. Focusing on identical twins, the study followed the T cell clones that responded to the vaccine, and did so with precision.

The chain was built from TRBV28 and TRBJ2-2; there is no confident call for the D gene. Input material: PBMCs. The sequence was obtained from a woman younger than 30 in good health. Here the CDR3 is given as CASNLQSNTGELFF. The bases read TGTGCCAGCAACTTACAGTCGAACACCGGGGAGCTGTTTTTT. Extended through the reference TRBV28 and TRBJ2-2 proteins, this CDR3 yields the full variable domain: DVKVTQSSRYLVKRTGEKVFLECVQDMDHENMFWYRQDPGLGLRLIYFSYDVKMKEKGDIPEGYSVSREKKERFSLILESASTNQTSMYLCASNLQSNTGELFFGEGSRLTVL.